This T cell receptor beta chain was sequenced in a study of Graves' ophthalmopathy and Graves' hyperthyroidism. Study-level results: The blood repertoire also included most expanded thyroid clonotypes above 0.001 frequency.

The authors amplified TCR beta CDR3 regions from RNA transcripts. HTBI-primed first-round RT-PCR preceded second-round multiplex PCR. TCRdb re-called the multiplex PCR reads through MiXCR, storing one row per CDR3 protein. The data hold some 400,000 distinct CDR3 sequences, with about 18% observed a single time. This clonotype was seen at least ten times. Its cognate antigen is unknown. Ophthalmopathy in the donors was of moderate-to-severe activity, with CAS ≥3, NOSPECS ≥4 and duration under 3 months. The authors isolated PBMCs from around 10 ml of fresh peripheral blood. This CDR3 is built from 15 residues. Between the trimmed V and J ends, which lost 2 bases and 2 bases, there was a span of 10 bases. The germline V gene encodes CDR1 MDHEN and CDR2 SYDVKM.

This clonotype was obtained from a woman aged 18-29 years with Graves' ophthalmopathy. Sequenced sample: peripheral blood. This chain connects TRBV28 to TRBJ1-3, with D maybe TRBD1 (6 bases). CDR3 amino acids: CASSLAGGAGNTIYF. As DNA, the CDR3 is TGTGCCAGCAGTTTAGCGGGGGGCGCTGGAAACACCATATATTTT.